This T cell receptor beta chain was sequenced during a study of T-cell memory formation after mild COVID-19. General observations from the study: CD4+ clones that contracted lay mainly in CM and EM; CD8+ ones lay in EMRA. Clones contracting over day 15 to 85 were CD4/CD8 balanced, with later expanders leaning CD4+. The appearance of some responding clones in pre-infection memory suggested that cross-reactive memory joined.

In this sample, this clonotype turned up a few times. Its antigen is undetermined. The germline V and J ends were trimmed by 3 bases and 6 bases, with 13 bases remaining between them. The germline V gene encodes CDR1 GTSNPN and CDR2 SVGIG (reference sequence). The CDR3 is 13 residues long. Constant-segment-primed 5'RACE gave TCR alpha and TCR beta cDNA libraries with sample barcodes and UMIs. From the 5' RACE reads, TCRdb called clonotypes with MiXCR, one entry per CDR3 protein. The sample includes tens of thousands of distinct CDR3 sequences, less than 9.5% of them seen just once. The TCR sequence derives from a man between 18 and 29 years old who had mild COVID-19 (a few samples of this study predate the infection). Cell type and time point are not known. The chain is built from TRBV30 and TRBJ2-3; D may be TRBD2 (5 bases). Sequences were obtained from PBMCs or a T cell subset sorted from them (not recorded which). As DNA, the CDR3 is TGTGCCTGGAGCACGGAGTCGGGGGATACGCAGTATTTT. This encodes CAWSTESGDTQYF.